This passage covers 8 T cell receptor beta chains from one sample sequenced in a study of T cell responses to AZD1222 COVID-19 vaccine (TCRdb year 2021). This specimen's time point label, interpreted: baseline before first vaccination. Libraries came from the immunoSEQ multiplex PCR assay. Not all clones reach the TCRdb copy of this immuneACCESS table, which keeps in-frame sequences only. Checked studies attribute under half of the gap to unresolved V genes and leave the rest unexplained. The sample profile shows approximately 100,000 clones; over 75% of them were found once. The ten top clones hold approximately 1.2% of the sample. The source was peripheral blood, collected on day 0 of AZD1222 vaccination. These receptors were obtained from an adult in good health.

The chain uses TRBV4-2 and TRBJ1-5, with D perhaps TRBD1 (6 bases). Trimming removed 3 bases at V and 9 bases at J, with 18 bases between. CDR3 length: 15 residues. Germline V gives CDR1 LGHNA, CDR2 YNFKEQ. The CDR3 reads CASSQGGRGRSPQHF. CDR3 nucleotide sequence: TGTGCCAGCAGCCAGGGGGGCAGGGGAAGGTCGCCCCAGCATTTT.

This chain connects TRBV28 to TRBJ2-7; 8 bases line up with TRBD1. Germline assignment: CDR1 MDHEN and CDR2 SYDVKM. There are 15 residues in the CDR3. With V trimmed by 7 bases and J by 5 bases, 13 bases remained unmatched. The CDR3 is CASTWPQGATHEQYF. CDR3 coding DNA: TGTGCCAGCACCTGGCCTCAGGGGGCGACCCACGAGCAGTACTTC.

V is TRBV28 and J is TRBJ1-2; D gene uncertain. V was pared by 2 bases and J by 4 bases, with 8 bases between. Germline V gene data show CDR1 as MDHEN and CDR2 as SYDVKM. The CDR3 consists of 13 residues. CDR3 DNA sequence: TGTGCCAGCAGTTTAAACGGTCCCTATGGCTACACCTTC. It specifies CASSLNGPYGYTF.

The V gene is TRBV7-8, the J gene TRBJ2-1, with a possible D match to TRBD1 (6 bases). This CDR3 spans 17 amino acids. The germline V gene has CDR1 SGHVS and CDR2 FQNEAQ. Between the trimmed V and J ends, which lost 5 bases and 6 bases, there was a span of 23 bases. The CDR3: CASSPYQGQGIVNEQFF. In DNA, the CDR3 is TGTGCCAGCAGCCCCTACCAGGGGCAGGGGATCGTCAATGAGCAGTTCTTC. The whole variable domain, filled in from reference TRBV7-8 and TRBJ2-1, reads GAGVSQSPRYKVAKRGQDVALRCDPISGHVSLFWYQQALGQGPEFLTYFQNEAQLDKSGLPSDRFFAERPEGSVSTLKIQRTQQEDSAVYLCASSPYQGQGIVNEQFFGPGTRLTVL.

The chain uses TRBV7-3 and TRBJ2-1, with 7 nucleotides matching TRBD2. Germline V gene sequence: CDR1 SGHTA, CDR2 FQGTGA. The CDR3 has 15 residues. V lost 1 base to trimming and J lost 0 bases; unmatched junction nucleotides: 0. This CDR3 reads CASSLRGGSYNEQFF. CDR3 DNA: TGTGCCAGCAGCTTAAGGGGGGGCTCCTACAATGAGCAGTTCTTC. The full variable domain, completed using reference TRBV7-3 and TRBJ2-1, is GAGVSQTPSNKVTEKGKYVELRCDPISGHTALYWYRQSLGQGPEFLIYFQGTGAADDSGLPNDRFFAVRPEGSVSTLKIQRTERGDSAVYLCASSLRGGSYNEQFFGPGTRLTVL.

The chain recombines TRBV2 with TRBJ2-7, with 7 nucleotides matching TRBD1. The CDR3 runs 12 residues. V shed 7 bases, J shed 1 base, and the junction held 1 base outside the gene matches. Per the germline V gene, CDR1 is SNHLY and CDR2 is FYNNEI. The CDR3 nucleotides read TGTGCCAGCAAGGGACAGTCCTACGAGCAGTACTTC. This encodes CASKGQSYEQYF.

This clone was counted a single time. The chain links TRBV11-2 to TRBJ1-6; D is uncertain. Germline CDR1 SGHAT, CDR2 FQNNGV. The CDR3 consists of 14 residues. Trimming left V 3 bases short and J 8 bases short, with 11 bases between. In DNA, the CDR3 is TGTGCCAGCAGCTTTACGGGTTCTGATTCACCCCTCCACTTT. Protein product: CASSFTGSDSPLHF.

This clone came up a few times. The chain links TRBV7-9 to TRBJ1-6; D is unresolved. The germline V and J ends were trimmed by 5 bases and 11 bases, with 13 bases remaining between them. Germline loops: CDR1 SEHNR, CDR2 FQNEAQ (reference sequence). The CDR3 sequence is 13 residues long. The CDR3 nucleotides read TGTGCCAGCAGCGTACGACACGACACACCCCTCCACTTT. Its protein is CASSVRHDTPLHF.